This T cell receptor beta chain is from a study of cytomegalovirus exposure and HLA in healthy donors. The germline V gene has CDR1 SGHNT and CDR2 YENEEA. J lost 9 bases, V lost 5 bases, and 4 bases had no gene match. This CDR3 is built from 12 residues. Primers: 60 Vbeta forward and 13 Jbeta reverse. Using immunoSEQ multiplex PCR, the repertoire was profiled, and TCRdb retains in-frame clones only, with some absent. The table records 85,000 to 120,000 clones, around 63% of them present only once. V and J are TRBV11-3 and TRBJ2-1; 7 nucleotides align to TRBD1. The clonotype comes from a human donor in good health. The sample consisted of PBMCs. The CDR3 DNA reads TGTGCCAGCAGCAAAAGGGGGCTTGAGCAGTTCTTC. Protein sequence: CASSKRGLEQFF.